The clone carrying this TCR beta chain was picked up many times. What it recognizes is unknown. This specimen belongs to a study of regulatory T cells in long-lasting Graves disease. Broader study findings: Among samples with persistent disease, TRBV28, TRBJ1-2 and TRBJ2-5 were favored.

For TCR beta, libraries came from iRepertoire HTBI primers and Arm-PCR of CDR3 regions. TCRdb recomputed calls from the multiplex PCR reads with MiXCR, one row per CDR3 protein. This repertoire shows approximately 490,000 distinct CDR3 sequences, about a sixth found once; its top ten account for more than 9%. This CDR3 spans 12 amino acids. Trimming removed 1 base at V and 6 bases at J, with 3 bases between. The germline CDR1 and CDR2 sequences are SGHDN and FVKESK. As for time point: newly diagnosed GD, antithyroid drugs for less than 3 months. The TCR library was made from RNA that had been extracted from PBMCs in TRIzol. These data were also reused for a study on T cells in Graves' hyperthyroidism and ophthalmopathy.

Source: peripheral blood mononuclear cells (PBMCs), taken at new diagnosis, from a patient treated with antithyroid drugs. The chain links TRBV14 to TRBJ1-4, with no clear D. The sequence was collected from a man aged 35 to 55 with Graves disease. The chain's CDR3 is CASSQVYEKLFF. In nucleotides, the CDR3 is TGTGCCAGCAGCCAAGTCTATGAAAAACTGTTTTTT.